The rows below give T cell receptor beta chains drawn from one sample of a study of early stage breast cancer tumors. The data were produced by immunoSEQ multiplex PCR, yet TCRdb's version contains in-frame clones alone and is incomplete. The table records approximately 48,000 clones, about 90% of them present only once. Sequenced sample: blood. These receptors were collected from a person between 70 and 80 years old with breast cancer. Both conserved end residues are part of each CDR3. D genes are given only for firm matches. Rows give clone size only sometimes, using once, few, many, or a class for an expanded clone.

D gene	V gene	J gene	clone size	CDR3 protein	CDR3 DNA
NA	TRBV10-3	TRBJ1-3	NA	CAIRRDSGNTIYF	TGTGCCATCAGACGGGACTCTGGAAACACCATATATTTT
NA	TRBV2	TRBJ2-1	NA	CASSPTSNEQFF	TGTGCCAGCAGTCCCACCAGTAATGAGCAGTTCTTC
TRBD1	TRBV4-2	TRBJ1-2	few	CASSLAGGDGYTF	TGTGCCAGCAGCCTCGCAGGGGGCGACGGCTACACCTTC
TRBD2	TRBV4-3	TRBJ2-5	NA	CASSQDMRGGKETQYF	TGCGCCAGCAGCCAAGATATGCGGGGGGGTAAAGAGACCCAGTACTTC
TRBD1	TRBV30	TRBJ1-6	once	CAWSRYTNRDRISYNSPLHF	TGTGCCTGGAGTCGTTACACTAATCGGGACAGGATCTCCTATAATTCACCCCTCCACTTT
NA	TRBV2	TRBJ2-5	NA	CASSVPGVETQYF	TGTGCCAGCAGCGTCCCCGGTGTAGAGACCCAGTACTTC
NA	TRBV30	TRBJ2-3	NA	CASRVADTQYF	TGTGCCTCTCGGGTGGCAGATACGCAGTATTTT
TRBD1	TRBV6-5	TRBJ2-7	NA	CASTGTESYEQYF	TGTGCCAGCACCGGGACAGAGTCCTACGAGCAGTACTTC
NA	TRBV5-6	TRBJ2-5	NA	CASSFTRTAQYF	TGTGCCAGCAGCTTTACCAGGACAGCTCAGTACTTC
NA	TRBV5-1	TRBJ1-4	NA	CASSFGQGNEKLFF	TGCGCCAGCAGCTTCGGTCAGGGCAATGAAAAACTGTTTTTT
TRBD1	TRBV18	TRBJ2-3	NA	CASSPEMDRGTDTQYF	TGTGCCAGCTCACCGGAGATGGACAGGGGCACAGATACGCAGTATTTT
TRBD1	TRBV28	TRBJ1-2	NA	CASSRGGARGYGYTF	TGTGCCAGCAGCAGAGGGGGCGCTCGTGGCTATGGCTACACCTTC
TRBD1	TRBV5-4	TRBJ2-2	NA	CASRPGTGNTGELFF	TGTGCCAGCAGGCCCGGGACAGGGAACACCGGGGAGCTGTTTTTT
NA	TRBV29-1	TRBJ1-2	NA	CSVEQVANYGYTF	TGCAGCGTTGAACAGGTAGCTAACTATGGCTACACCTTC
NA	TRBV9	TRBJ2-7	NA	CASSGPRGYEQYF	TGTGCCAGCAGCGGACCCAGGGGTTACGAGCAGTACTTC
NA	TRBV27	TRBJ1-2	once	CASSWRKEDGYTF	TGTGCCAGCAGTTGGAGAAAGGAGGATGGCTACACCTTC